This TCR beta chain was obtained from a study of blood T cell repertoires in COVID-19. Study background: COVID-19 samples collected from the United States, Italy and Spain covered acute and convalescent phases. PBMCs, B-cell-depleted T cells, or T cells were the source of the cDNA or gDNA that made up the material.

In the authors' workflow: By means of reference gene primer amplification, nucleated cell counts were estimated. TCRdb's table, derived via immunoSEQ multiplex PCR, lists solely in-frame clones and lacks some. V and J calls plus clone size are reproduced from that table; the DNA served to infer D and trimming. This table holds tens of thousands of clones, about nine tenths found once. Trimming cost V 2 bases and J 7 bases, with 5 bases left between them. This CDR3 contains 12 residues. The source is an elderly woman with acute or convalescent COVID-19. This chain connects TRBV12-3 or TRBV12-4 to TRBJ2-2; D not resolved. The material sequenced was peripheral blood. The CDR3 sequence is CASSLRLGELFF. The CDR3 DNA reads as TGTGCCAGCAGTTTAAGACTCGGGGAGCTGTTTTTT.